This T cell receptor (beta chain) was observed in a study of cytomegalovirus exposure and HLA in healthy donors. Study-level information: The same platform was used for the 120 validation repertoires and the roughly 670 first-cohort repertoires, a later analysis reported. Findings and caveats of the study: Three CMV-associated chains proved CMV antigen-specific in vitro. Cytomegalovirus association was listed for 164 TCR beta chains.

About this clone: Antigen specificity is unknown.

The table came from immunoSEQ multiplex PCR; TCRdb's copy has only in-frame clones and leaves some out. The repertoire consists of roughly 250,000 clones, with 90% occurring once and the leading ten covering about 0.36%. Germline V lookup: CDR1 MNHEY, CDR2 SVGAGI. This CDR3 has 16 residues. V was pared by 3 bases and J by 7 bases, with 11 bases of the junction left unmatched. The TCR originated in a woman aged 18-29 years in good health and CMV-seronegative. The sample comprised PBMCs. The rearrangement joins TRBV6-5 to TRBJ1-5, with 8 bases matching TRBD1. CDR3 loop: CASSYRASGGGQPQHF. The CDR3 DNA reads TGTGCCAGCAGTTATCGGGCCTCAGGGGGCGGACAGCCCCAGCATTTT.